The rows below give T cell receptor beta chains drawn from one sample of a study of blood T cell repertoires in COVID-19. Method: immunoSEQ multiplex PCR; TCRdb's copy keeps in-frame clones and lacks some. Among about 170,000 clones listed, approximately 90% were seen once. Sequenced: peripheral blood. These receptors all stem from a man aged 18 to 30 with COVID-19, enrolled during active disease. Both conserved end residues are part of each CDR3. Clone size appears in some rows only: once, few, many, or a class for an expanded clone.

size | V | CDR3
once | TRBV27 | CASSLSGASGNTGELFF
. | TRBV5-1 | CASSFGVNTGELFF
. | TRBV9 | CASSVYLGGGRDNEQFF
. | TRBV19 | CASRAAYNQPQHF
. | TRBV7-7 | CASSLLPLRTSSYEQYF
. | TRBV15 | CATSKNRGLFYEQYF
. | TRBV7-2 | CASSFGEYNSPLHF
. | TRBV4-3 | CASSPVGQGARSGELFF
. | TRBV5-1 | CASSFFTGNHPSYEQYF
once | TRBV2 | CAVRKNTGELFF
. | TRBV6-5 | CASGYRAYEQYF
. | TRBV27 | CASSYQTGPYEQYF
. | TRBV7-2 | CASSLASGVHEQYF
. | TRBV4-3 | CASSQEFSNEQFF
. | TRBV7-9 | CASSLAQDSRAQYF
. | TRBV4-1 | CASSPAGGSRHNEQFF
. | TRBV5-8 | CASSPEQGAGQPQHF